The 17 T cell receptor beta chains reported below all come from one sample, sequenced in a study of shared clonotypes between healthy human individuals. The data were produced by immunoSEQ multiplex PCR, yet TCRdb's version contains in-frame clones alone and is incomplete. The sample has a few hundred thousand clones; more than 75% are singletons. The sample taken for sequencing was memory CD8+ T cells sorted from blood. Subset here: CD45RO+ cells pooled with CCR7-negative TemRA cells. These receptors were collected from a man in his late teens or twenties in good health.

The chain has TRBV10-2 and TRBJ2-7; either TRBD1 or TRBD2 may fit D (5 bases each). This CDR3 has 13 residues. Trimming cost V 9 bases and J 5 bases, with 17 bases left between them. Germline CDR1 reads WSHSY; CDR2 reads SAAADI. CDR3 coding DNA: TGCGCCAGTAGACAGCCCGGGATTAACGAGCAGTACTTC. Its protein product is CASRQPGINEQYF.

This clone was seen a handful of times. V gene TRBV11-2 combines with J gene TRBJ1-3; D is unresolved. The V end lost 1 base, the J end lost 8 bases, and 12 bases lay between the germline ends. The CDR3 covers 14 residues. Germline CDR1 reads SGHAT; CDR2 reads FQNNGV. This CDR3 is CASSLGARRDTIYF. The CDR3 DNA reads as TGTGCCAGCAGCTTAGGGGCCCGGCGAGACACCATATATTTT.

This clone was observed once. The chain employs TRBV5-1 and TRBJ1-2; no firm D call. The V end was cut by 5 bases, the J end by 4 bases, with 12 bases between. The CDR3 has 13 residues. Germline V gene lookup returns CDR1 SGHRS and CDR2 YFSETQ. The CDR3 DNA reads as TGCGCCAGCAGACCCGGGTTCCCCTATGGCTACACCTTC. Encoded protein: CASRPGFPYGYTF. Full variable domain (missing parts from reference TRBV5-1 and TRBJ1-2): KAGVTQTPRYLIKTRGQQVTLSCSPISGHRSVSWYQQTPGQGLQFLFEYFSETQRNKGNFPGRFSGRQFSNSRSEMNVSTLELGDSALYLCASRPGFPYGYTFGSGTRLTVV.

The chain is built from TRBV6-1 and TRBJ1-1; TRBD1 is a possible D gene (5 bases). CDR1 and CDR2 from the germline V gene are MNHNS and SASEGT. The CDR3 has 15 amino acids. V was pared by 3 bases and J by 4 bases, with 15 bases between. For the CDR3, the DNA is TGTGCCAGCAGTGACCACCCTCCGGGACGCACTGAAGCTTTCTTT. Protein product: CASSDHPPGRTEAFF.

V is TRBV6-5 and J is TRBJ2-5, with 11 bases aligning to TRBD1. V was pared by 2 bases and J by 5 bases, with 4 bases of the junction left unmatched. CDR3 length equals 15 residues. In germline, CDR1 is MNHEY, CDR2 SVGAGI. CDR3 protein: CASSYGQGAAETQYF. CDR3 bases: TGTGCCAGCAGTTACGGACAGGGGGCCGCGGAGACCCAGTACTTC.

The chain carries TRBV11-2 and TRBJ2-1; D is unresolved. In germline, CDR1 is SGHAT, CDR2 FQNNGV. This CDR3 spans 12 amino acids. Trimming shortened V by 5 bases and J by 6 bases, and 8 bases separated the two germline ends. The CDR3 DNA is TGTGCCAGCAGCGCCTTTACCAATGAGCAGTTCTTC. It yields the protein CASSAFTNEQFF.

This chain's CDR3 is CASSPKGGFAGELFF. As DNA, the CDR3 is TGTGCCAGCAGCCCTAAGGGGGGTTTCGCCGGGGAGCTGTTTTTT. The V call is TRBV7-6, the J call TRBJ2-2; either TRBD1 or TRBD2 may supply D (6 bases each). Germline CDR1 is SGHVS and CDR2 is FNYEAQ. Trimming pared 5 bases from V and 6 bases from J, leaving 16 bases between. The CDR3 extends over 15 amino acids.

The rearrangement joins TRBV2 to TRBJ1-1; TRBD1 matches 7 bases. The CDR3 covers 11 residues. V shed 6 bases, J shed 8 bases, and the junction held 3 bases outside the gene matches. Germline V gives CDR1 SNHLY, CDR2 FYNNEI. The CDR3 DNA reads as TGTGCCAGCAGCGACAGGGTAGAAGCTTTCTTT. The encoded protein is CASSDRVEAFF. The full variable domain, completed using reference TRBV2 and TRBJ1-1, is EPEVTQTPSHQVTQMGQEVILRCVPISNHLYFYWYRQILGQKVEFLVSFYNNEISEKSEIFDDQFSVERPDGSNFTLKIRSTKLEDSAMYFCASSDRVEAFFGQGTRLTVV.

The V call is TRBV6-5, the J call TRBJ2-3; TRBD2 matches 10 bases. CDR3 length equals 13 residues. J was trimmed by 1 base and V by 8 bases; bases with no gene match: 0. Germline V gene data show CDR1 as MNHEY and CDR2 as SVGAGI. CDR3 DNA sequence: TGTGCCAGCGGGACTAGCGGCACAGATACGCAGTATTTT. This encodes CASGTSGTDTQYF.

This clone was observed a single time. The chain employs TRBV6-5 and TRBJ2-5, with a weak D call TRBD2 (6 bases). Germline V gene lookup returns CDR1 MNHEY and CDR2 SVGAGI. The V end was cut by 5 bases, the J end by 2 bases, with 12 bases between. The CDR3 is made up of 14 amino acids. The CDR3, as DNA: TGTGCCAGCAGTGGATTGGGACTTCAAGAGACCCAGTACTTC. Translation: CASSGLGLQETQYF.

In DNA form, the CDR3 reads TGTGCCAGCAGCTTGATTGGGACAGGGGTTGGGGAGCAGTACTTC. Translated, it gives CASSLIGTGVGEQYF. The chain combines TRBV5-6 with TRBJ2-7; 10 bases map to TRBD1. The CDR3 runs to 15 residues. With 1 base clipped from V and 7 bases from J, the junction kept 8 bases outside the gene matches. CDR1 is SGHDT, CDR2 YYEEEE, per germline. Together with reference TRBV5-6 and TRBJ2-7, the CDR3 gives the full variable domain: DAGVTQSPTHLIKTRGQQVTLRCSPKSGHDTVSWYQQALGQGPQFIFQYYEEEERQRGNFPDRFSGHQFPNYSSELNVNALLLGDSALYLCASSLIGTGVGEQYFGPGTRLTVT.

The V and J genes are TRBV5-8 and TRBJ1-1, with 7 bases aligning to TRBD1. Germline loops: CDR1 SGHTS, CDR2 YDEGEE. V trimming: 0 bases; J trimming: 8 bases; junction bases outside the gene matches: 7. This CDR3 is 14 amino acids long. The CDR3 sequence: CASSLVPGTDEAFF. CDR3 DNA sequence: TGTGCCAGCAGCTTGGTACCCGGGACAGACGAAGCTTTCTTT.

The chain combines TRBV27 with TRBJ2-1; 7 positions agree with TRBD1. Looked up from germline, CDR1 is MNHEY and CDR2 is SMNVEV (reference sequence). V was clipped by 4 bases and J by 5 bases; unmatched bases: 5. CDR3 length equals 14 residues. CDR3 sequence reads: CASSYRQGNNEQFF. In DNA form, the CDR3 reads TGTGCCAGCAGTTACAGACAGGGAAACAATGAGCAGTTCTTC.

The chain carries TRBV6-1 and TRBJ2-5; perhaps TRBD2 as D (5 bases). V shed 3 bases and J shed 4 bases, with 18 bases lying between them. The length of the CDR3 is 16 residues. Germline lookup yields CDR1 MNHNS and CDR2 SASEGT. CDR3 loop: CASSENPGITGETQYF. As DNA, the CDR3 is TGTGCCAGCAGTGAGAATCCGGGAATAACGGGAGAGACCCAGTACTTC.

The chain has TRBV6-5 and TRBJ1-2; D call uncertain. V was pared by 0 bases and J by 0 bases, with 8 bases between. Germline loops: CDR1 MNHEY, CDR2 SVGAGI. The CDR3 consists of 15 residues. CDR3 nucleotides: TGTGCCAGCAGTTACTCAGGGTCTTCTAACTATGGCTACACCTTC. Translating it yields CASSYSGSSNYGYTF.

This rearrangement joins TRBV19 to TRBJ2-7, with 7 bases aligning to TRBD1. V lost 5 bases and J lost 3; bases outside the gene matches: 4. This CDR3 has 13 amino acids. Germline CDR1 LNHDA, CDR2 SQIVND (reference sequence). The DNA of the CDR3 is TGTGCCAGTAGTTGGTCAGGGGGCTACGAGCAGTACTTC. Protein sequence: CASSWSGGYEQYF.

This sequence joins TRBV7-9 and TRBJ2-1, with D perhaps TRBD1 (7 bases). The CDR3 is 17 amino acids. V was shortened by 6 bases and J by 7 bases, with 25 bases between the two germline ends. Germline V CDR1 and CDR2: SEHNR, FQNEAQ (reference sequence). The CDR3 nucleotides read TGTGCCAGCAGTAACCGGGTCGACAGGGAAAGCGGGAATGAGCAGTTCTTC. Translation: CASSNRVDRESGNEQFF.